This TCR beta chain derives from a study of T cell changes during pregnancy in multiple sclerosis. The CDR3 has 13 residues. Germline V gene sequence: CDR1 MGHRA, CDR2 YSYEKL. Trimming took 8 bases from V and 6 from J, leaving 14 bases between them. The protocol was immunoSEQ multiplex PCR, while the TCRdb copy is restricted to in-frame clones and leaves out a portion. The sample records under 50,000 clones, around nine tenths being singletons. The chain couples TRBV4-1 to TRBJ1-3, with no clear D. The sequencing here drew on CD4+ T cells from peripheral blood mononuclear cells, taken in the first trimester of pregnancy. The sequence was obtained from a female donor in good health, enrolled as a control in a pregnancy study. The CDR3 loop reads CASSRGNENTIYF. The DNA for the CDR3 is TGCGCCAGCTCCCGAGGGAACGAAAACACCATATATTTT.